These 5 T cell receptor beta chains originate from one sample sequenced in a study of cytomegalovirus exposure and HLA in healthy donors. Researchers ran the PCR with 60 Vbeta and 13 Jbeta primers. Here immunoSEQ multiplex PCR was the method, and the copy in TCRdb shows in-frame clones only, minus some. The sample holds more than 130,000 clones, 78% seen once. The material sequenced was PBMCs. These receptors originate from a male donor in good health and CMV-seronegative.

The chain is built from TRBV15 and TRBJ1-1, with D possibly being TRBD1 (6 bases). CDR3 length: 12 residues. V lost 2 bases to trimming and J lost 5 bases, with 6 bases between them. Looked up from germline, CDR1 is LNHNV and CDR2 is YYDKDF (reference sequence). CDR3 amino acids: CATSRTGTEAFF. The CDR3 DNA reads TGTGCCACCAGCAGAACAGGGACTGAAGCTTTCTTT. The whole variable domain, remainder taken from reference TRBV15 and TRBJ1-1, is DAMVIQNPRYQVTQFGKPVTLSCSQTLNHNVMYWYQQKSSQAPKLLFHYYDKDFNNEADTPDNFQSRRPNTSFCFLDIRSPGLGDTAMYLCATSRTGTEAFFGQGTRLTVV.

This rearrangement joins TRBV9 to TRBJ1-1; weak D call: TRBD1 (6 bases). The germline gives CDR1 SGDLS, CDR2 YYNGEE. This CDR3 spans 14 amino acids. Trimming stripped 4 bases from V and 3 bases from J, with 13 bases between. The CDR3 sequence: CASSPQGFDTEAFF. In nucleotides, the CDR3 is TGTGCCAGCAGCCCCCAGGGGTTTGACACTGAAGCTTTCTTT.

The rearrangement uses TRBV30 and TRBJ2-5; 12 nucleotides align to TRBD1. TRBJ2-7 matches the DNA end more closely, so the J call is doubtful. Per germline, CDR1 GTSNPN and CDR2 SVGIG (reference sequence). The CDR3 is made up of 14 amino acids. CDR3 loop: CAWSQGQGAGEQYF. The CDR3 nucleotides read TGTGCCTGGAGCCAGGGACAGGGGGCAGGCGAGCAGTACTTC.

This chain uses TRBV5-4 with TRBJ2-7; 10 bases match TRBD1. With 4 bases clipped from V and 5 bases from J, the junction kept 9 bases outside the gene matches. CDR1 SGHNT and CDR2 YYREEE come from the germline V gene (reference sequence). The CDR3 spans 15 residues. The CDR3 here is CASSPKRDRGNEQYF. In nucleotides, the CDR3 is TGTGCCAGCAGCCCCAAACGGGACAGGGGCAACGAGCAGTACTTC.

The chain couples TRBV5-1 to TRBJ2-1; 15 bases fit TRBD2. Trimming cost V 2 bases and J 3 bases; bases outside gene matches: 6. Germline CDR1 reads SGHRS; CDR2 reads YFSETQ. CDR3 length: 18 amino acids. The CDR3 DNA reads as TGCGCCAGCAGCTTCGGACTAGCGGGAGGGGGGTACTACAATGAGCAGTTCTTC. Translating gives CASSFGLAGGGYYNEQFF.